These 15 T cell receptor beta chains were all obtained from the same sample, sequenced in a study of OX40 agonist ivuxolimab in advanced cancers. Here immunoSEQ multiplex PCR was the method, and the copy in TCRdb shows in-frame clones only, minus some. The sample lists 98,000 or so clones, around 93% occurring once. The input for sequencing was CD4+ or CD8+ T cells sorted from blood, taken in a trial of the OX40 agonist ivuxolimab. The receptors shown here come from an adult with an advanced solid tumor such as melanoma, head and neck, liver or kidney cancer.

The chain recombines TRBV2 with TRBJ2-5; D possibly corresponds to TRBD2 (5 bases). The CDR3 is made up of 14 amino acids. Trimming shortened V by 10 bases and J by 2 bases, and 17 bases separated the two germline ends. Germline V gene data show CDR1 as SNHLY and CDR2 as FYNNEI. CDR3: CANLPRDSQETQYF. In DNA form, the CDR3 reads TGTGCCAACTTACCTCGGGATTCACAAGAGACCCAGTACTTC.

The chain is built from TRBV7-9 and TRBJ1-5; D unclear. This CDR3 contains 14 residues. Per the germline V gene, CDR1 is SEHNR and CDR2 is FQNEAQ (reference sequence). V lost 0 bases and J lost 1, with 4 bases in between. The CDR3 nucleotides read TGTGCCAGCAGCTTAGCGGGGAGCAATCAGCCCCAGCATTTT. Amino acid sequence: CASSLAGSNQPQHF.

This clone occurred once. The J gene is TRBJ1-4, the V gene TRBV11-2; D gene uncertain. The CDR3 loop spans 16 amino acids. V lost 0 bases and J 8 bases, leaving 16 bases between the germline ends. CDR1 is SGHAT and CDR2 is FQNNGV in the germline V gene. In nucleotides, the CDR3 is TGTGCCAGCAGCTTAGATTCGCGCGGTCGGAGGGAAAAACTGTTTTTT. Amino acids: CASSLDSRGRREKLFF.

The chain links TRBV7-6 to TRBJ2-1, with a tentative D call TRBD2 (5 bases). The germline V and J ends were trimmed by 1 base and 5 bases, with 21 bases remaining between them. CDR3 length equals 18 residues. Per germline, CDR1 SGHVS and CDR2 FNYEAQ. The CDR3 protein is CASSLVSVGLLGDNEQFF. CDR3 nucleotides: TGTGCCAGCAGCTTAGTCTCCGTCGGCCTCCTCGGGGACAATGAGCAGTTCTTC.

The V and J genes are TRBV9 and TRBJ2-3, with D possibly being TRBD2 (5 bases). The CDR3 consists of 16 residues. V was clipped by 0 bases and J by 2 bases, with 13 bases between them. Germline V CDR1 and CDR2: SGDLS, YYNGEE. The CDR3 loop is CASSVGGRPNTDTQYF. CDR3 in DNA: TGTGCCAGCAGCGTAGGAGGGCGGCCTAACACAGATACGCAGTATTTT. Full variable domain (rest looked up from reference TRBV9 and TRBJ2-3): DSGVTQTPKHLITATGQRVTLRCSPRSGDLSVYWYQQSLDQGLQFLIQYYNGEERAKGNILERFSAQQFPDLHSELNLSSLELGDSALYFCASSVGGRPNTDTQYFGPGTRLTVL.

The chain employs TRBV29-1 and TRBJ1-2; no firm D call. Germline V gene sequence: CDR1 SQVTM, CDR2 ANQGSEA. The CDR3 spans 14 residues. The V and J ends lost 1 base and 5 bases respectively, with 14 bases between them. The CDR3 DNA follows: TGCAGCGTTGAAGCCCCTGAATCCCCTTATGGCTACACCTTC. It is translated as CSVEAPESPYGYTF.

The chain links TRBV12-5 to TRBJ2-1; no reliable D call. CDR1 is LGHNT and CDR2 is FRNRAP in the germline V gene. Deletions cut 4 bases from V and 6 bases from J, with 4 bases between. The CDR3 is 11 residues long. The CDR3 region is CASGSRNEQFF. DNA for the CDR3: TGTGCTAGTGGTTCTCGCAATGAGCAGTTCTTC.

This clone was counted a single time. The rearrangement uses TRBV30 and TRBJ2-7, with D tentatively TRBD1 or TRBD2 (5 bases each). The CDR3 is 11 amino acids. V shed 1 base and J shed 8 bases, with 9 bases lying between them. The germline CDR1 and CDR2 sequences are GTSNPN and SVGIG (reference sequence). CDR3 nucleotides: TGTGCCTGGAGTGAAGGGGAGAAGCAGTACTTC. It specifies CAWSEGEKQYF.

The chain carries TRBV6-5 and TRBJ2-4; tentative D call: TRBD1 (5 bases). CDR1 MNHEY and CDR2 SVGAGI come from the germline V gene. Trimming pared 0 bases from V and 5 bases from J, leaving 14 bases between. The CDR3 runs to 16 residues. The CDR3 sequence: CASSYSTGLGENIQYF. The CDR3 DNA reads as TGTGCCAGCAGTTACTCAACGGGCCTAGGGGAAAACATTCAGTACTTC.

The chain couples TRBV6-1 to TRBJ1-2; D is unclear. Trimming cost V 3 bases and J 0 bases, with 5 bases left between them. Germline V gene sequence: CDR1 MNHNS, CDR2 SASEGT. The CDR3 loop spans 13 amino acids. CDR3 sequence: CASSEWTNYGYTF. The CDR3 DNA reads TGTGCCAGCAGTGAGTGGACTAACTATGGCTACACCTTC.

The chain links TRBV30 to TRBJ1-1; D not certain. Trimming left V 4 bases short and J 3 bases short, with 18 bases between. Germline CDR1 GTSNPN, CDR2 SVGIG (reference sequence). The CDR3 has 15 residues. DNA for the CDR3: TGTGCCTGGACCCTTTCTGGGAGAAAGGACACTGAAGCTTTCTTT. Translation: CAWTLSGRKDTEAFF.

The J gene is TRBJ2-7, the V gene TRBV5-4; 7 bases map to TRBD2. This CDR3 comprises 14 residues. The germline CDR1 and CDR2 sequences are SGHNT and YYREEE (reference sequence). Losses at the gene ends were 0 bases for V and 7 bases for J; bases not matched to a gene: 7. The CDR3 nucleotides are TGTGCCAGCAGCTTGGGGGCGGGAGTAGAAGAGCAGTACTTC. Translation: CASSLGAGVEEQYF. Combining the CDR3 with reference TRBV5-4 and TRBJ2-7 gives the whole variable domain ETGVTQSPTHLIKTRGQQVTLRCSSQSGHNTVSWYQQALGQGPQFIFQYYREEENGRGNFPPRFSGLQFPNYSSELNVNALELDDSALYLCASSLGAGVEEQYFGPGTRLTVT.

The J gene is TRBJ2-7, the V gene TRBV5-6, with TRBD2 identical over 11 bases. The CDR3 spans 15 residues. CDR1 is SGHDT and CDR2 is YYEEEE in the germline V gene. Trimming at V came to 4 bases and at J to 2 bases, leaving 5 bases not matched to a gene. This CDR3 is CASSPGLAVTYEQYF. The DNA for the CDR3 is TGTGCCAGCAGCCCGGGACTAGCGGTTACCTACGAGCAGTACTTC.

CDR3 in amino acids: CASSLDNRKSFNAGYTF. CDR3 DNA sequence: TGCGCCAGCAGCTTGGATAACAGGAAGAGTTTCAACGCTGGCTACACCTTC. J is TRBJ1-2 and V is TRBV5-1; tentative D call: TRBD1 (5 bases). The length of the CDR3 is 17 residues. Trimming took 0 bases from V and 7 from J, leaving 22 bases between them. Germline V gives CDR1 SGHRS, CDR2 YFSETQ.

The chain links TRBV30 to TRBJ2-3; the D gene is possibly TRBD2 (6 bases). The V gene lost 0 bases and the J gene lost 3 bases, with 19 bases spanning the gap. The CDR3 runs 17 residues. The V gene's germline CDR1 is GTSNPN and CDR2 SVGIG (reference sequence). The CDR3 loop is CAWSVKVAVGRTDTQYF. In DNA form, the CDR3 reads TGTGCCTGGAGTGTAAAGGTAGCGGTAGGGAGGACAGATACGCAGTATTTT.